This T cell receptor (beta chain) was documented in a study of metastatic and nonmetastatic thyroid tumors. Looking at the study overall: The comparison covered peripheral blood and tumor or nodule tissue in malignant and benign thyroid patients. Findings and caveats of the study: The reported finding was significantly higher TCR beta diversity in malignant thyroid tumors relative to benign nodules, in blood and tumor.

Looked up from germline, CDR1 is MNHNS and CDR2 is SASEGT. CDR3 length: 12 residues. Deletions cut 4 bases from V and 1 base from J, with 4 bases between. Study processing details: For papillary thyroid cancer, a distant-metastasis classifier was constructed from CDR3 differences observed across clinicopathological groups. TCRdb re-called clones from the PCR reads using MiXCR. In this record, the V and J calls reflect TCRdb's handling and not the investigators' own analysis. The sample shows under 45,000 clones, about 40% of them seen only once. This clone was seen a handful of times. Its antigen is still unknown. Patients had received no treatment of any kind before thyroid surgery.

V is TRBV6-1 and J is TRBJ1-1; D unresolved. The receptor was isolated from a female donor with papillary thyroid cancer or a benign thyroid nodule (not recorded which). Some clones in this sample may be carry-over from other donors' samples. What was sequenced was tumor tissue. CDR3 sequence (DNA): TGTGCCAGCAGTGGACAGAACACTGAAGCTTTCTTT. Translation gives CASSGQNTEAFF.